These 6 T cell receptor beta chains were all obtained from the same sample, sequenced in a study of PD-1 blockade in classical Hodgkin lymphoma. Assay used: immunoSEQ multiplex PCR; TCRdb lists only in-frame clones, some missing. This sample has roughly 27,000 clones, with 89% found just once. The sample's time point: newly diagnosed, previously untreated cHL patient sample. Thawed PBMCs were the source of CD4+ T cells, purified by magnetic negative selection. The sequencing sample was made of CD4+ T cells from blood. The receptors were sampled from a human donor with classical Hodgkin lymphoma.

This chain's CDR3 is CASSKTGVRYEQYF. Written as DNA, the CDR3 is TGTGCCAGCAGCAAGACGGGAGTTAGGTACGAGCAGTACTTC. The chain couples TRBV9 to TRBJ2-7, with D maybe TRBD2 (6 bases). V lost 4 bases to trimming and J lost 4 bases, with 15 bases between them. The CDR3 has 14 residues. Germline V gene lookup returns CDR1 SGDLS and CDR2 YYNGEE. The full variable domain, with the rest looked up from reference TRBV9 and TRBJ2-7, is DSGVTQTPKHLITATGQRVTLRCSPRSGDLSVYWYQQSLDQGLQFLIQYYNGEERAKGNILERFSAQQFPDLHSELNLSSLELGDSALYFCASSKTGVRYEQYFGPGTRLTVT.

The chain recombines TRBV18 with TRBJ1-4, with TRBD1 identical over 8 bases. With 4 bases clipped from V and 4 bases from J, the junction kept 8 bases outside the gene matches. Germline values: CDR1 KGHSH, CDR2 LQKENI. The CDR3 covers 16 residues. CDR3 region: CASSRERTGSNEKLFF. CDR3 nucleotides: TGTGCCAGCTCACGGGAAAGGACAGGGAGTAATGAAAAACTGTTTTTT.

V gene TRBV5-4 combines with J gene TRBJ2-2, with 12 bases fitting TRBD2. Per germline, CDR1 SGHNT and CDR2 YYREEE (reference sequence). This CDR3 spans 15 amino acids. The J segment lost 4 bases and the V segment lost 9 bases, leaving 7 bases of the junction unmatched. For the CDR3, the DNA is TGTGCCACGCTAGCGGGAGGGCCGGGCACCGGGGAGCTGTTTTTT. Its protein is CATLAGGPGTGELFF.

This rearrangement joins TRBV27 to TRBJ2-3, with D maybe TRBD1 (6 bases). CDR1 and CDR2 (germline): MNHEY, SMNVEV (reference sequence). There are 14 residues in the CDR3. V was cut by 5 bases and J by 3 bases, with 12 bases left in between. The CDR3 loop is CASSRVQGTDTQYF. In DNA, the CDR3 is TGTGCCAGCAGTAGAGTACAGGGTACAGATACGCAGTATTTT.

The chain recombines TRBV11-2 with TRBJ2-3, with TRBD2 matching over 10 bases. The CDR3 totals 16 residues. Germline V gene lookup returns CDR1 SGHAT and CDR2 FQNNGV. After removal of 2 bases from V and 6 bases from J, the junction contained 8 bases not matched to a gene. The chain's CDR3 is CASSLSASGSLDTQYF. CDR3 sequence (DNA): TGTGCCAGCAGCTTATCAGCTAGCGGGAGTCTGGATACGCAGTATTTT. The variable domain in full, completed from reference TRBV11-2 and TRBJ2-3, reads EAGVAQSPRYKIIEKRQSVAFWCNPISGHATLYWYQQILGQGPKLLIQFQNNGVVDDSQLPKDRFSAERLKGVDSTLKIQPAKLEDSAVYLCASSLSASGSLDTQYFGPGTRLTVL.

DNA of the CDR3: TGTGCCAGTAGTTCTCGGGGAAGGGGGCAAGAGACCCAGTACTTC. As protein: CASSSRGRGQETQYF. This chain uses TRBV19 with TRBJ2-5; possibly TRBD1 for D (6 bases). Looked up from germline, CDR1 is LNHDA and CDR2 is SQIVND (reference sequence). The CDR3 consists of 15 residues. V dropped 5 bases and J dropped 2 bases, with 15 bases sitting between them.